Sequencing of this T cell receptor (beta chain) was carried out in a study of cytomegalovirus exposure and HLA in healthy donors. The V gene's germline CDR1 is SGHTS and CDR2 YDEGEE. This CDR3 comprises 18 residues. V lost 0 bases to trimming and J lost 3 bases; unmatched junction nucleotides: 13. As regards this clone: Antigen unknown.

Study observations and caveats: On later analysis, the bulk of CMV-associated TCR beta chains appeared to be HLA-restricted.

The PCR had 60 Vbeta and 13 Jbeta primers. Clones were read by immunoSEQ multiplex PCR, and TCRdb kept only the in-frame ones, dropping some. The table includes 150,000 to 200,000 clones, approximately 86% detected once. This chain links TRBV5-8 with TRBJ2-7; 9 bases line up with TRBD1. The TCR was taken from a woman aged 18 to 35 in good health and CMV-seronegative. Material: PBMCs. The CDR3 loop is CASSLALTDRGFYYEQYF. For the CDR3, the DNA is TGTGCCAGCAGCTTGGCCTTAACGGACAGGGGTTTCTACTACGAGCAGTACTTC.